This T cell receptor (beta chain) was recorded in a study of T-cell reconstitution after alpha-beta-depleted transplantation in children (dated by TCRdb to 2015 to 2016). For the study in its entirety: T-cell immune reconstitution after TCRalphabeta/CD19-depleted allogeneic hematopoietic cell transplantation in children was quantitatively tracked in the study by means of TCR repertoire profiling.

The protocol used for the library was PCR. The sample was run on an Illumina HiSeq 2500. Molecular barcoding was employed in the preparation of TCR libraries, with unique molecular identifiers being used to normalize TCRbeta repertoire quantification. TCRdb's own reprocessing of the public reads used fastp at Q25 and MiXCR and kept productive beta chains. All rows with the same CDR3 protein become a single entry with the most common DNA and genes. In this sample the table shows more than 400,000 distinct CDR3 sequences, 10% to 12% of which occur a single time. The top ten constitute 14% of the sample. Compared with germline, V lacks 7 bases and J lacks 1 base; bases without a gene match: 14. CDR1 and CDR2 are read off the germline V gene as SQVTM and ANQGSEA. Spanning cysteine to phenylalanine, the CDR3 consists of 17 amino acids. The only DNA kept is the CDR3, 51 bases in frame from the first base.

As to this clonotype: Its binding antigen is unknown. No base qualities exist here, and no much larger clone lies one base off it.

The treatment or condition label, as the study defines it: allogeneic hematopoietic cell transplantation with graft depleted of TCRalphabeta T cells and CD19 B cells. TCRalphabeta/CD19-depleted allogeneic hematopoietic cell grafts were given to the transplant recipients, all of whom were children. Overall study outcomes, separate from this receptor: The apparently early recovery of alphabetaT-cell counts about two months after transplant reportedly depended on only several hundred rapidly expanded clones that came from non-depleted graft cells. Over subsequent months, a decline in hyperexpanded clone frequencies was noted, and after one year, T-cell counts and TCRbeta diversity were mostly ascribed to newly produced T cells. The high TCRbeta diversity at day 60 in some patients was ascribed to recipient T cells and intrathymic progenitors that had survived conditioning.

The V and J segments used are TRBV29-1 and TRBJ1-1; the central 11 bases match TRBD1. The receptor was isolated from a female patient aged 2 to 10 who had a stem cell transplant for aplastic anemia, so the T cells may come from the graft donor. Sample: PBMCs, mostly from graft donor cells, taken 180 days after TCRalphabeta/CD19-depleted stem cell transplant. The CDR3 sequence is CSAKRTGGGDSNTEAFF. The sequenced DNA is TGCAGCGCTAAAAGGACAGGGGGCGGGGATTCGAACACTGAAGCTTTCTTT. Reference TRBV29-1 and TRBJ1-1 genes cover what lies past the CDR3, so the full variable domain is SAVISQKPSRDICQRGTSLTIQCQVDSQVTMMFWYRQQPGQSLTLIATANQGSEATYESGFVIDKFPISRPNLTFSTLTVSNMSPEDSSIYLCSAKRTGGGDSNTEAFFGQGTRLTVV.